The rows below give T cell receptor beta chains drawn from one sample of a study of blood T cell repertoires in COVID-19. Generated by immunoSEQ multiplex PCR, the TCRdb table keeps only in-frame clones and is missing some. The sample records some 180,000 clones, 65% to 90% being singletons. Sequencing was performed on peripheral blood. Source of these receptors: a human donor in a cohort sampled during active COVID-19. CDR3s include the opening cysteine and the closing phenylalanine or tryptophan. Each record gives: D gene, V gene, clone size, J gene, CDR3 protein, CDR3 DNA. The D gene is left open where the match is weak. For some rows the clone size is stated as once, few or many, or as a class when expanded; others skip it.

d_gene: .; v_gene: TRBV20-1; abundance: few; j_gene: TRBJ2-7; CDR3aa: CSASTHEQYF; CDR3nt: TGCAGTGCTAGTACTCACGAGCAGTACTTC
d_gene: .; v_gene: TRBV5-1; abundance: .; j_gene: TRBJ1-1; CDR3aa: CASSLAIGDTEAFF; CDR3nt: TGCGCCAGCAGCTTGGCCATAGGGGACACTGAAGCTTTCTTT
d_gene: .; v_gene: TRBV11-2; abundance: .; j_gene: TRBJ2-3; CDR3aa: CASSFQGWADTQYF; CDR3nt: TGTGCCAGCAGCTTCCAGGGTTGGGCAGATACGCAGTATTTT
d_gene: .; v_gene: TRBV10-3; abundance: .; j_gene: TRBJ2-7; CDR3aa: CAISESNKGVPYEQYF; CDR3nt: TGTGCCATCAGTGAGTCGAATAAGGGGGTCCCCTACGAGCAGTACTTC
d_gene: .; v_gene: TRBV29-1; abundance: few; j_gene: TRBJ2-1; CDR3aa: CSVQAESSYNEQFF; CDR3nt: TGCAGCGTTCAAGCGGAGAGCTCCTACAATGAGCAGTTCTTC
d_gene: .; v_gene: TRBV28; abundance: once; j_gene: TRBJ2-7; CDR3aa: CASSSEAYEQYF; CDR3nt: TGTGCCAGCAGTTCAGAAGCCTACGAGCAGTACTTC
d_gene: TRBD2; v_gene: TRBV7-9; abundance: once; j_gene: TRBJ2-7; CDR3aa: CASSAGTSKEQYF; CDR3nt: TGTGCCAGCAGCGCCGGGACTAGTAAAGAGCAGTACTTC
d_gene: TRBD2; v_gene: TRBV30; abundance: .; j_gene: TRBJ2-1; CDR3aa: CAWSPSGRAPTNEQFF; CDR3nt: TGTGCCTGGAGTCCTAGCGGGAGGGCCCCAACGAATGAGCAGTTCTTC
d_gene: TRBD1; v_gene: TRBV5-1; abundance: .; j_gene: TRBJ2-2; CDR3aa: CASSLVVTGGPGELFF; CDR3nt: TGCGCCAGCAGCTTGGTGGTGACAGGGGGCCCCGGGGAGCTGTTTTTT
d_gene: TRBD1; v_gene: TRBV5-1; abundance: .; j_gene: TRBJ1-1; CDR3aa: CASSFTGANTEAFF; CDR3nt: TGCGCCAGCAGCTTCACAGGGGCGAACACTGAAGCTTTCTTT
d_gene: .; v_gene: TRBV27; abundance: once; j_gene: TRBJ1-5; CDR3aa: CASSLWAQPQHF; CDR3nt: TGTGCCAGCAGTTTATGGGCTCAGCCCCAGCATTTT
d_gene: TRBD1; v_gene: TRBV18; abundance: few; j_gene: TRBJ1-4; CDR3aa: CASSLTGTGEEKLFF; CDR3nt: TGTGCCAGCTCTCTTACCGGGACAGGGGAGGAAAAACTGTTTTTT
d_gene: TRBD2; v_gene: TRBV30; abundance: .; j_gene: TRBJ2-1; CDR3aa: CAWSVGLAGGYNEQFF; CDR3nt: TGTGCCTGGAGTGTAGGACTAGCGGGAGGCTACAATGAGCAGTTCTTC
d_gene: .; v_gene: TRBV18; abundance: .; j_gene: TRBJ1-1; CDR3aa: CASSPRGSGMNTEAFF; CDR3nt: TGTGCCAGCTCACCAAGAGGGTCCGGAATGAACACTGAAGCTTTCTTT
d_gene: TRBD2; v_gene: TRBV29-1; abundance: .; j_gene: TRBJ2-1; CDR3aa: CSVDIEERGRSYNEQFF; CDR3nt: TGCAGCGTTGACATCGAGGAGCGGGGCCGCTCCTACAATGAGCAGTTCTTC
d_gene: .; v_gene: TRBV5-1; abundance: .; j_gene: TRBJ2-1; CDR3aa: CASSFGETYNEQFF; CDR3nt: TGCGCCAGCAGCTTCGGCGAGACATACAATGAGCAGTTCTTC
d_gene: TRBD1; v_gene: TRBV18; abundance: .; j_gene: TRBJ1-6; CDR3aa: CASSLNRPNRGNSPLHF; CDR3nt: TGTGCCAGCTCACTCAATAGGCCAAACAGGGGTAATTCACCCCTCCACTTT
d_gene: TRBD1; v_gene: TRBV27; abundance: once; j_gene: TRBJ2-7; CDR3aa: CASSPTGAYEQYF; CDR3nt: TGTGCCAGCAGTCCTACAGGGGCCTACGAGCAGTACTTC
d_gene: TRBD1; v_gene: TRBV13; abundance: .; j_gene: TRBJ2-7; CDR3aa: CASSGRTGEFYDYEQYF; CDR3nt: TGTGCCAGCAGCGGGCGGACAGGGGAGTTTTATGATTACGAGCAGTACTTC
d_gene: .; v_gene: TRBV3-1/TRBV3-2; abundance: .; j_gene: TRBJ1-4; CDR3aa: CASSNKRQGTNEKLFF; CDR3nt: TGTGCCAGCAGTAACAAAAGGCAGGGGACTAATGAAAAACTGTTTTTT
d_gene: .; v_gene: TRBV5-1; abundance: .; j_gene: TRBJ2-7; CDR3aa: CASSLRDGGYEQYF; CDR3nt: TGCGCCAGCAGCCTGCGGGATGGGGGATACGAGCAGTACTTC
d_gene: TRBD1; v_gene: TRBV6-5; abundance: .; j_gene: TRBJ1-1; CDR3aa: CASKPGQGKAFF; CDR3nt: TGTGCCAGCAAACCCGGACAGGGAAAAGCTTTCTTT
d_gene: .; v_gene: TRBV25-1; abundance: .; j_gene: TRBJ1-4; CDR3aa: CASSDTGRGVFF; CDR3nt: TGTGCCAGCAGTGATACAGGACGCGGGGTGTTTTTT
d_gene: .; v_gene: TRBV5-1; abundance: .; j_gene: TRBJ1-3; CDR3aa: CASSSGYQQYGSGNTIYF; CDR3nt: TGCGCCAGCAGCTCGGGATACCAGCAGTACGGCTCTGGAAACACCATATATTTT